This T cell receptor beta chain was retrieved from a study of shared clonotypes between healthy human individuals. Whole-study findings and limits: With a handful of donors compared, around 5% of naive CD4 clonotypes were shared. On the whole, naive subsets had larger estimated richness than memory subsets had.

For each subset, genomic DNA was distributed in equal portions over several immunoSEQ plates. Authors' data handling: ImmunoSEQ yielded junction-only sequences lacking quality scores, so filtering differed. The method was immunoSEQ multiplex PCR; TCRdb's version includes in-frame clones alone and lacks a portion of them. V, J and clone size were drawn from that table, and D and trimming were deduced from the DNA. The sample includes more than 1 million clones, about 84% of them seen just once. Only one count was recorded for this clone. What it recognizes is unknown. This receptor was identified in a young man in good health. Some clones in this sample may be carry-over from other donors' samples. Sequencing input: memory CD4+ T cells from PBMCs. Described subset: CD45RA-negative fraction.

The CDR3 bases are TGCGCCAGCAGCAACTCCCTGAGCGGGAGGTACAATGAGCAGTTCTTC. Translating it yields CASSNSLSGRYNEQFF. The V call is TRBV4-1, the J call TRBJ2-1; 9 bases align to TRBD2. J gave up 4 bases and V 5 bases, and 9 bases lay outside the gene matches. The CDR3 extends over 16 amino acids. Germline V lookup: CDR1 MGHRA, CDR2 YSYEKL.